Below are 5 T cell receptor beta chains sequenced from a single sample in a study of shared clonotypes between healthy human individuals. TCRdb's copy holds only in-frame clones and misses some; the assay was immunoSEQ multiplex PCR. This table holds some 2,400,000 clones, approximately 94% found once. The material sequenced was naive CD4+ T cells sorted from blood. This sample's subset: CD45RA+ positively selected. The receptor set was obtained from a man aged 18 to 29 in good health.

The chain has TRBV9 and TRBJ2-7, with D possibly TRBD2 on 6 matching bases. V was cut by 0 bases and J by 2 bases, with 9 bases left in between. Germline loops: CDR1 SGDLS, CDR2 YYNGEE. This CDR3 spans 14 amino acids. CDR3 sequence: CASSVGGNPYEQYF. CDR3 bases: TGTGCCAGCAGCGTAGGCGGGAACCCCTACGAGCAGTACTTC.

CDR3 region: CASSLGTAGGSEKLFF. CDR3 nucleotide sequence: TGCGCCAGCAGCTTGGGGACAGCGGGAGGGTCTGAAAAACTGTTTTTT. V gene TRBV5-1 combines with J gene TRBJ1-4; D perhaps matches TRBD1 (6 bases). Trimming left V 0 bases short and J 7 bases short, with 16 bases between. The CDR3 runs 16 residues. Germline loops: CDR1 SGHRS, CDR2 YFSETQ. Using reference TRBV5-1 and TRBJ1-4 for the parts outside the CDR3, the full variable domain is KAGVTQTPRYLIKTRGQQVTLSCSPISGHRSVSWYQQTPGQGLQFLFEYFSETQRNKGNFPGRFSGRQFSNSRSEMNVSTLELGDSALYLCASSLGTAGGSEKLFFGSGTQLSVL.

The J gene is TRBJ2-7, the V gene TRBV2, with D unresolved. Trimming took off 3 bases at V and 3 bases at J, with 9 bases between the two ends. This CDR3 contains 13 residues. Looked up from germline, CDR1 is SNHLY and CDR2 is FYNNEI. The CDR3: CASSDAIVYEQYF. The CDR3 DNA follows: TGTGCCAGCAGTGACGCGATCGTCTACGAGCAGTACTTC. Based on the CDR3 plus reference TRBV2 and TRBJ2-7, the full variable domain is EPEVTQTPSHQVTQMGQEVILRCVPISNHLYFYWYRQILGQKVEFLVSFYNNEISEKSEIFDDQFSVERPDGSNFTLKIRSTKLEDSAMYFCASSDAIVYEQYFGPGTRLTVT.

The chain combines TRBV4-2 with TRBJ2-1; the D gene is possibly TRBD2 (6 bases). Trimming stripped 7 bases from V and 0 bases from J, with 16 bases between. Germline-derived CDR1 and CDR2 are LGHNA and YNFKEQ. This CDR3 region has 16 residues. The CDR3: CASTREGGTSYNEQFF. The CDR3 nucleotides read TGTGCCAGCACCCGTGAGGGCGGGACCTCCTACAATGAGCAGTTCTTC.

This chain joins TRBV6-1 and TRBJ2-3; maybe TRBD2 (7 bases). Trimming left V 1 base short and J 6 bases short, with 17 bases between. Germline V gene sequence: CDR1 MNHNS, CDR2 SASEGT. The CDR3 has 16 amino acids. DNA for the CDR3: TGTGCCAGCAGTGAAGGGGGGGGCCCTCCTGTGGATACGCAGTATTTT. It is translated as CASSEGGGPPVDTQYF.